This T cell receptor (beta chain) stems from a study of vaccination effects on CD4 cells after COVID-19. Only one count was recorded for this clone. Its antigen is not known. Subsequent to a culture period of nine to ten days, CD4+ T cells were isolated. The infection with SARS-CoV-2 (confirmed by PCR) occurred in this person between March and December 2020. Two-dose vaccination with either BNT162b2 or mRNA-1273 was given to the participants. A half-volume exchange with IL-2 medium occurred on days 3 and 7. The study's findings and limits: Marked contraction was observed in infection-induced and vaccine-induced clones late after vaccination. Convalescents' post-vaccine spike-reactive clones were mainly new, vaccine-induced.

Using immunoSEQ multiplex PCR, the repertoire was profiled, and TCRdb retains in-frame clones only, with some absent. The top ten clones hold 3% to 4% of a sample with 35,000 to 55,000 clones, 76% of them seen once. The sequence came from a human donor who had a prior SARS-CoV-2 infection. Sequenced here: CD4+ T cells from PBMCs cultured without peptide, sampled after COVID-19 vaccination.

The DNA of the CDR3 is TGTGCCAGCAGCTTACCAACTAGCGGGAGGACAGATACGCAGTATTTT. Protein sequence: CASSLPTSGRTDTQYF. This chain links TRBV7-9 with TRBJ2-3; TRBD2 matches 12 bases. The CDR3 runs to 16 residues. With 2 bases clipped from V and 3 bases from J, the junction kept 3 bases outside the gene matches. CDR1 is SEHNR and CDR2 is FQNEAQ in the germline V gene (reference sequence). The full variable domain, its missing parts supplied by reference TRBV7-9 and TRBJ2-3, is DTGVSQNPRHKITKRGQNVTFRCDPISEHNRLYWYRQTLGQGPEFLTYFQNEAQLEKSRLLSDRFSAERPKGSFSTLEIQRTEQGDSAMYLCASSLPTSGRTDTQYFGPGTRLTVL.